These 5 T cell receptor beta chains were all obtained from the same sample, sequenced in a study of T-cell reconstitution after alpha-beta-depleted transplantation in children (TCRdb year 2016). Interpreted using the paper, the treatment or condition label stands for: allogeneic hematopoietic cell transplantation with graft depleted of TCRalphabeta T cells and CD19 B cells. Library method: PCR. The sample was run on an Illumina HiSeq 2500. TCR library preparation used molecular barcoding, with unique molecular identifiers applied to normalize quantification of the TCRbeta repertoire. TCRdb reprocessed the public reads (quality trimming at Q25 with fastp, clone calling with MiXCR) and kept in-frame beta chains. Every entry covers one CDR3 protein and lists the most common genes and DNA from its rows. A total of 250,000 to 400,000 distinct CDR3 sequences appear in this sample, approximately 23% of them only once. Approximately 11% of the sample is held by the ten biggest clonotypes.

This specimen consisted of PBMCs, mostly from graft donor cells, obtained 180 days after TCRalphabeta/CD19-depleted stem cell transplant. The receptors were gathered from a male patient younger than 18 who had a stem cell transplant for acute lymphoblastic leukemia, so the T cells may come from the graft donor.

Only a few counts were recorded for this clonotype. V gene TRBV10-3 combines with J gene TRBJ2-7, with D uncertain. This CDR3 spans 13 amino acids. Per germline, CDR1 ENHRY and CDR2 SYGVKD. The V and J ends lost 5 bases and 2 bases respectively, with 10 bases between them. CDR3 in DNA: TGTGCCATCAGTCTCGACGGACCCTACGAGCAGTACTTC. Amino acids: CAISLDGPYEQYF.

This clonotype was observed a few times. This chain links TRBV6-2 or TRBV6-3 with TRBJ1-5; D not certain. CDR3 length: 12 residues. CDR1 is MNHEY, CDR2 SVGEGT, per germline. The V end was cut by 8 bases, the J end by 12 bases, with 17 bases between. The CDR3 here is CASSNSASIQHF. The CDR3, as DNA: TGTGCCAGCTCTAACAGCGCATCCATCCAGCATTTT.

The chain has TRBV21-1 and TRBJ1-6; no DNA check was done on the table's D call, TRBD1. TRBV21-1 represents a pseudogene. This CDR3 contains 15 residues. The CDR3 nucleotides are TGTGCCAGCAGCGGACCCGGGACAGTAGATTCACCCCTCCACTTT. Its translation: CASSGPGTVDSPLHF.

This chain connects TRBV18 to TRBJ2-7; D is ambiguous. V was clipped by 0 bases and J by 6 bases, with 9 bases between them. CDR1 is KGHSH, CDR2 LQKENI, per germline. The CDR3 covers 13 residues. In nucleotides, the CDR3 is TGTGCCAGCTCACCACCATCCCGTTTCGAGCAGTACTTC. It specifies CASSPPSRFEQYF.

V gene TRBV5-1 combines with J gene TRBJ2-7, with 8 bases fitting TRBD2. V shed 0 bases and J 3 bases; nucleotides not matched to a gene: 8. The CDR3 loop spans 16 amino acids. Germline V gene data show CDR1 as SGHRS and CDR2 as YFSETQ. Here the CDR3 reads CASSLGSSGYLYEQYF. CDR3 sequence (DNA): TGCGCCAGCAGCTTGGGGTCTAGCGGGTACCTCTACGAGCAGTACTTC.